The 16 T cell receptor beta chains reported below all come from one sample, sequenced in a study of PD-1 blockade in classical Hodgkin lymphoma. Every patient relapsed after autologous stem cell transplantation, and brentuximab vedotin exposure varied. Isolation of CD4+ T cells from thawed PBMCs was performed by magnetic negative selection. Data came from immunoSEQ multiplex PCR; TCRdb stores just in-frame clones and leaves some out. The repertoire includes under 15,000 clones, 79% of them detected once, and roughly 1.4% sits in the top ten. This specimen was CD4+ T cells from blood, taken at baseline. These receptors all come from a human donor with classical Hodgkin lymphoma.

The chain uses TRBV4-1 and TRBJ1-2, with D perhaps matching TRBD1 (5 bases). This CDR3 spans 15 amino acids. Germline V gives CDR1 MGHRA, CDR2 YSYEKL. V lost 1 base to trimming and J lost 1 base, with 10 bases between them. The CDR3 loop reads CASSQAYRNNYGYTF. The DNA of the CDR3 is TGCGCCAGCAGCCAAGCTTACAGGAATAACTATGGCTACACCTTC.

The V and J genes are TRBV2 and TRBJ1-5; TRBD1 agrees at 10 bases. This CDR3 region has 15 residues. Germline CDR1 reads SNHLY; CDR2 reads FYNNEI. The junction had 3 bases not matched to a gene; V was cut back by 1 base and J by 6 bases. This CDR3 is CASSEGTGGGQPQHF. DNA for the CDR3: TGTGCCAGCAGTGAAGGGACAGGGGGTGGTCAGCCCCAGCATTTT.

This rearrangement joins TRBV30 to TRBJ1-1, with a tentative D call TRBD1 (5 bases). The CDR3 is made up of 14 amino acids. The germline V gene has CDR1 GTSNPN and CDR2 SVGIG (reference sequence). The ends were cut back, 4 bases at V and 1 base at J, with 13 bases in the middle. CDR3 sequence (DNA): TGTGCCTGGATAGGACACCCATCGAACACTGAAGCTTTCTTT. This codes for CAWIGHPSNTEAFF.

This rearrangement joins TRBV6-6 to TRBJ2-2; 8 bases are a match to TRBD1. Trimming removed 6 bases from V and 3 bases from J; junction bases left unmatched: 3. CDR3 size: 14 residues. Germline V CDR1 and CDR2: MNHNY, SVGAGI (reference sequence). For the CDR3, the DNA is TGTGCCAGCAGCCTGACAGGGGACACCGGGGAGCTGTTTTTT. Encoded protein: CASSLTGDTGELFF.

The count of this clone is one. The CDR3 region has the DNA TGTGCCAGTAGTATAAACCCCGGATCAAAGGGGACTGAAGCTTTCTTT. Translating it yields CASSINPGSKGTEAFF. The chain combines TRBV19 with TRBJ1-1; D may be TRBD1 (5 bases). The CDR3 has 16 amino acids. The germline V and J ends were trimmed by 2 bases and 5 bases, with 18 bases remaining between them. Looked up from germline, CDR1 is LNHDA and CDR2 is SQIVND (reference sequence).

The CDR3 nucleotides read TGTGCCAGCAGCTTAGAACCCCCAAGGACTAGCGGGGCTACTGAGCAGTTCTTC. Translated: CASSLEPPRTSGATEQFF. J is TRBJ2-1 and V is TRBV7-6; 12 positions agree with TRBD2. The CDR3 sequence is 18 residues long. The germline V gene encodes CDR1 SGHVS and CDR2 FNYEAQ. V trimming: 1 base; J trimming: 9 bases; junction bases outside the gene matches: 13.

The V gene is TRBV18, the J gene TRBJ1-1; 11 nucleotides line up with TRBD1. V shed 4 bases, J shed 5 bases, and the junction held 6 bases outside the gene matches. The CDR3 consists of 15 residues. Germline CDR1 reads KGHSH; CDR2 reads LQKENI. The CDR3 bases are TGTGCCAGCTCACTCGGACAGGGGGCGCGTACTGAAGCTTTCTTT. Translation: CASSLGQGARTEAFF.

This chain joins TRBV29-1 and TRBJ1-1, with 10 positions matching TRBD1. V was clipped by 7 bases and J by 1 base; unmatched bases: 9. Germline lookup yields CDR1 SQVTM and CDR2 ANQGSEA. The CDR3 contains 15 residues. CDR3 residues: CSGTGGIGENTEAFF. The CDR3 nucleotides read TGCAGCGGGACAGGGGGGATAGGAGAGAACACTGAAGCTTTCTTT.

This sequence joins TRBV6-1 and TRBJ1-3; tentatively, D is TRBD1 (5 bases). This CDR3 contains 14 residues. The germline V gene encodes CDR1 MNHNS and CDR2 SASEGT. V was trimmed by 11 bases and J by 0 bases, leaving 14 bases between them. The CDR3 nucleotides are TGTGCCGGCCGGGACCTCAGCTCTGGAAACACCATATATTTT. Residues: CAGRDLSSGNTIYF.

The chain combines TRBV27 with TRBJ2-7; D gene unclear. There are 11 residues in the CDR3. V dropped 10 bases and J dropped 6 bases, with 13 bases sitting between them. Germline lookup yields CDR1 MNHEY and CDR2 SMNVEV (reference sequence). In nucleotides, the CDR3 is TGTGCCAACCCCCAGCCTTCCGAGCAGTACTTC. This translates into CANPQPSEQYF.

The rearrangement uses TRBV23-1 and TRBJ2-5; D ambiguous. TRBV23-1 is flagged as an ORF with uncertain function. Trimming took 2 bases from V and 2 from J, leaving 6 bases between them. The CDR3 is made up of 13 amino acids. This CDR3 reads CASSQAGQETQYF. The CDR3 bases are TGCGCCAGCAGTCAAGCAGGACAAGAGACCCAGTACTTC.

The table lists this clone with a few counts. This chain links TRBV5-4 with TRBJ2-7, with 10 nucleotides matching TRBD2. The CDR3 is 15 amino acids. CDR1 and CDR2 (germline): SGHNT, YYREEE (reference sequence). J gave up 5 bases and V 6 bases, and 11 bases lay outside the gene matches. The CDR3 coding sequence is TGTGCCAGCAAAAAATCCGGGACTAGCGTCAACGAGCAGTACTTC. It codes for CASKKSGTSVNEQYF.

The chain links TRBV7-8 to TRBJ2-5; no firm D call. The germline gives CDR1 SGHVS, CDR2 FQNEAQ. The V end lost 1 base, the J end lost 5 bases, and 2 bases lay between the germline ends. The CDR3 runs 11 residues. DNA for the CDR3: TGTGCCAGCAGCTTAGTGGAGACCCAGTACTTC. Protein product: CASSLVETQYF.

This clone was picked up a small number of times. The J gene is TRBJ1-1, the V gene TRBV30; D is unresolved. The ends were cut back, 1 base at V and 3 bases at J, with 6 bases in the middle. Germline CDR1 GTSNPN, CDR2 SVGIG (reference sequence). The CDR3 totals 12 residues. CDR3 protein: CAWSGGHTEAFF. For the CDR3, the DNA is TGTGCCTGGAGTGGTGGGCACACTGAAGCTTTCTTT.

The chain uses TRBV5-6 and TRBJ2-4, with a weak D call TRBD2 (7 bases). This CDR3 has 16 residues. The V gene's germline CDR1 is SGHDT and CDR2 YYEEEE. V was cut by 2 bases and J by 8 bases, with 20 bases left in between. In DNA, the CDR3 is TGTGCCAGCAGCTTTCAACGGGGGGCTAGGATTGACATTCAGTACTTC. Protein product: CASSFQRGARIDIQYF.

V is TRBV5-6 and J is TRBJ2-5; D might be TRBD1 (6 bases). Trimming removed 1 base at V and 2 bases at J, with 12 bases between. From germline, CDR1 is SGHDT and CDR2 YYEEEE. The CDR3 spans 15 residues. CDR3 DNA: TGTGCCAGCAGCTTGATTTCGGACAGTCAAGAGACCCAGTACTTC. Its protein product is CASSLISDSQETQYF.